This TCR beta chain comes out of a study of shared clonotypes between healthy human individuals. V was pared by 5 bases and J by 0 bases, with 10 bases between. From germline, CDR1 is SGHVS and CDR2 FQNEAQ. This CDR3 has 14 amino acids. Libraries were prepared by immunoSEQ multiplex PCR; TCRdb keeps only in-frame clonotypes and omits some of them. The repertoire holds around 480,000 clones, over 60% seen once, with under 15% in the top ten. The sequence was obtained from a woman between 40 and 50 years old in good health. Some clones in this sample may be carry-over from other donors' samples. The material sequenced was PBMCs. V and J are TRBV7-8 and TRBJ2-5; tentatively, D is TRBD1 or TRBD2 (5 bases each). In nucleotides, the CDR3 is TGTGCCAGCAGCCTAGGGACCAACCAAGAGACCCAGTACTTC. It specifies CASSLGTNQETQYF. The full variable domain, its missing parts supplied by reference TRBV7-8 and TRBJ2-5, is GAGVSQSPRYKVAKRGQDVALRCDPISGHVSLFWYQQALGQGPEFLTYFQNEAQLDKSGLPSDRFFAERPEGSVSTLKIQRTQQEDSAVYLCASSLGTNQETQYFGPGTRLLVL.